Following are 6 T cell receptor beta chains from one sample sequenced in a study of CD8 T cells in ankylosing spondylitis (dated by TCRdb to 2016 to 2017). Their specific antigens are unknown. General findings and caveats noted by the study authors: A TCR beta motif of seven or eight highly homologous amino acid variants appeared characteristic of blood from ankylosing spondylitis patients.

Libraries came from 5' RACE. The sample was run on an Illumina HiSeq 2500. The public reads were reprocessed in TCRdb via fastp at Q25 and MiXCR, keeping in-frame beta chains. A single entry per CDR3 protein holds the most common genes and DNA from its merged rows. The sample records 800,000 to 900,000 distinct CDR3 sequences, about 11% of which are singletons. The ten most abundant clones make up 0.51% of the sample. Sequences were obtained from blood, either unsorted or a sorted T cell fraction (not recorded which). These receptors all stem from a male donor with ankylosing spondylitis.

This clonotype was seen a handful of times. This chain uses TRBV6-2 or TRBV6-3 with TRBJ2-7, with D maybe TRBD2 (5 bases). The V end was cut by 0 bases, the J end by 0 bases, with 15 bases between. The CDR3 extends over 17 amino acids. From germline, CDR1 is MNHEY and CDR2 SVGEGT. In DNA, the CDR3 is TGTGCCAGCAGTTACTCCCTCCCTGTTGGGAGCTCCTACGAGCAGTACTTC. Translating it yields CASSYSLPVGSSYEQYF.

At least ten counts were recorded for this clonotype. This sequence joins TRBV7-9 and TRBJ1-1; TRBD1 agrees at 7 bases. From germline, CDR1 is SEHNR and CDR2 FQNEAQ (reference sequence). Trimming removed 3 bases from V and 4 bases from J; junction bases left unmatched: 5. CDR3 length equals 14 residues. The CDR3 spells CASSFSGGFTEAFF. In DNA form, the CDR3 reads TGTGCCAGCAGCTTTTCAGGGGGGTTCACTGAAGCTTTCTTT.

The chain has TRBV24-1 and TRBJ2-2; tentative D call: TRBD2 (6 bases). This CDR3 has 16 amino acids. Germline CDR1 is KGHDR and CDR2 is SFDVKD. Trimming stripped 2 bases from V and 4 bases from J, with 13 bases between. CDR3 in DNA: TGTGCCACCAGTGATTACCCGCGGGGATCCACCGGGGAGCTGTTTTTT. Protein product: CATSDYPRGSTGELFF.

This clonotype has only a few counts. The rearrangement joins TRBV4-3 to TRBJ2-4; D is tentatively TRBD1 or TRBD2 (5 bases each). Germline V lookup: CDR1 LGHNA, CDR2 YSLEER. Trimming removed 0 bases from V and 9 bases from J, with 15 bases in between. The CDR3 runs 15 residues. CDR3 bases: TGCGCCAGCAGCCAAGATAAGACCCGGGGCCGCATTCAGTACTTC. Its translation: CASSQDKTRGRIQYF.

This clonotype has only a few counts. This chain joins TRBV6-2 or TRBV6-3 and TRBJ2-1, with D perhaps TRBD2 (5 bases). There are 16 residues in the CDR3. V lost 5 bases, J lost 3 bases, and 17 bases lay in between. Germline V gene sequence: CDR1 MNHEY, CDR2 SVGEGT. CDR3 loop: CASSPLRDSFYNEQFF. The CDR3 DNA is TGTGCCAGCAGTCCTTTACGGGATTCGTTCTACAATGAGCAGTTCTTC.

This clonotype was detected a few times. V usage is TRBV5-1 and J usage is TRBJ1-1; D remains ambiguous. From germline, CDR1 is SGHRS and CDR2 YFSETQ. This CDR3 spans 14 amino acids. With 5 bases removed from V and 5 bases from J, the gap between germline ends came to 16 bases. The CDR3 bases are TGCGCCAGCAGTCACGACTCGGCAGAGACTGAAGCTTTCTTT. It yields the protein CASSHDSAETEAFF.